This TCR beta chain was identified in a study of blood T cell repertoires in COVID-19. Study background: The United States, Italy and Spain provided the acute and convalescent COVID-19 samples.

The CDR3 consists of 12 residues. V lost 0 bases, J lost 4 bases, and 4 bases lay in between. The germline gives CDR1 GTSNPN, CDR2 SVGIG (reference sequence). Using immunoSEQ multiplex PCR, the repertoire was profiled, and TCRdb retains in-frame clones only, with some absent. The sample contains more than 350,000 clones, around nine tenths of which appear only once. To note about this clone: The sample has other DNA sequences that encode this CDR3 too.

In terms of age and location, participants ranged from roughly 18 to 100 years and lived in about two dozen US areas. Cohorts were determined from participant-reported clinical history. Participants classified as exposed had met a COVID-19 case within 2 weeks before study entry. The chain couples TRBV30 to TRBJ1-3; no clear D gene. The TCR comes from a woman younger than 30 who had been exposed to COVID-19. The sample comprised PBMCs or T cells enriched from blood (not recorded which). The CDR3 nucleotides read TGTGCCTGGAGTGTATCAGGAAACACCATATATTTT. Translating it yields CAWSVSGNTIYF.